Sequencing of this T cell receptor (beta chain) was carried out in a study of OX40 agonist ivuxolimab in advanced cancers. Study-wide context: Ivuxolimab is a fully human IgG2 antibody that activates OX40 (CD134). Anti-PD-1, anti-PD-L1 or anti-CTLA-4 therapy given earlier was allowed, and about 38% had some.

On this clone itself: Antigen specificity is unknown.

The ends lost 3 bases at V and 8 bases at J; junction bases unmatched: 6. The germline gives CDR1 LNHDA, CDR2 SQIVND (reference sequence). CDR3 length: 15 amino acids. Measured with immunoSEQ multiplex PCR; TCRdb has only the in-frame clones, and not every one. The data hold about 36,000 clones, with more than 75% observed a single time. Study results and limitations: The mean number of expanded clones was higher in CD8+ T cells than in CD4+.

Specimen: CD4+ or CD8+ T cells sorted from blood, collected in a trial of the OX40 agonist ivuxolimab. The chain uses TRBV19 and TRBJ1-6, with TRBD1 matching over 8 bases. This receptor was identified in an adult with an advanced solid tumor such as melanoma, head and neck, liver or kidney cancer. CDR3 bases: TGTGCCAGTAGTATCGGGCCAGGGGGCGATTCACCCCTCCACTTT. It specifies CASSIGPGGDSPLHF. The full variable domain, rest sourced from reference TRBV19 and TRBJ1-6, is DGGITQSPKYLFRKEGQNVTLSCEQNLNHDAMYWYRQDPGQGLRLIYYSQIVNDFQKGDIAEGYSVSREKKESFPLTVTSAQKNPTAFYLCASSIGPGGDSPLHFGNGTRLTVT.